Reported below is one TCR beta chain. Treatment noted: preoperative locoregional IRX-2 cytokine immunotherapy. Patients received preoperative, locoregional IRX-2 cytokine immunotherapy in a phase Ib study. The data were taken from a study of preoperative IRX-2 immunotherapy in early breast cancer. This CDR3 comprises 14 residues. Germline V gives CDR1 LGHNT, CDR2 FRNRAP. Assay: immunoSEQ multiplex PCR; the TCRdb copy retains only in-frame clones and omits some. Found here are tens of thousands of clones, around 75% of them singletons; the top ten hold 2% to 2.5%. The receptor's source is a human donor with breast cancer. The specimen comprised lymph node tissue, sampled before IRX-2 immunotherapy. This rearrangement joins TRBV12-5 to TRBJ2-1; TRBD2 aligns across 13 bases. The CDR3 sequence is CASMGLAGYNEQFF. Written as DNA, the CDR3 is TGTGCCAGCATGGGACTAGCGGGGTACAATGAGCAGTTCTTC.